The rows below give T cell receptor beta chains drawn from one sample of a study of CD8 T cells in Susac syndrome. Each CDR3 protein is one row after TCRdb ran MiXCR on the immunoSEQ multiplex PCR reads. This table holds 150,000 to 200,000 distinct CDR3 sequences, roughly 93% found once. The sequencing input was CD4+ T cells from PBMCs. Receptors were obtained from a human donor in good health. CDR3s include the opening cysteine and the closing phenylalanine or tryptophan. Fields, in order: J gene, clone size, V gene, D gene, CDR3 DNA, CDR3 protein. D genes are given only for firm matches. Some rows mark clone size as missing; the rest say once, few, many or name a class of expanded clone.

J gene: TRBJ2-5; clone size: few; V gene: TRBV7-8; D gene: .; CDR3 DNA: TGTGCCAGCAGTTTCGGGTGGCGGGAGACCCAGTACTTC; CDR3 protein: CASSFGWRETQYF
J gene: TRBJ2-2; clone size: .; V gene: TRBV11-3; D gene: TRBD2; CDR3 DNA: TGTGCCAGCAGCCATCCTAGCGGGAGCACCGGGGAGCTGTTTTTT; CDR3 protein: CASSHPSGSTGELFF
J gene: TRBJ1-2; clone size: .; V gene: TRBV6-6; D gene: TRBD1; CDR3 DNA: TGTGCCAGCAGTCGACCGGGACAGGGCGGCTATGGCTACACCTTC; CDR3 protein: CASSRPGQGGYGYTF
J gene: TRBJ2-2; clone size: once; V gene: TRBV9; D gene: TRBD2; CDR3 DNA: TGTGCCAGCGGGCTAGCGGGGGCCACCGGGGAGCTGTTTTTT; CDR3 protein: CASGLAGATGELFF
J gene: TRBJ2-5; clone size: .; V gene: TRBV3-1; D gene: .; CDR3 DNA: TGTGCCAGCAGCCAAGAACAAGAGACCCAGTACTTC; CDR3 protein: CASSQEQETQYF
J gene: TRBJ2-2; clone size: .; V gene: TRBV20-1; D gene: .; CDR3 DNA: TGCAGTGCTAGAGATCGGGCAGGGGCGCAGACCGGGGAGCTGTTTTTT; CDR3 protein: CSARDRAGAQTGELFF
J gene: TRBJ1-2; clone size: .; V gene: TRBV10-3; D gene: TRBD1; CDR3 DNA: TGTGCCATCACCGGGACAGGAACCTATGGCTACACCTTC; CDR3 protein: CAITGTGTYGYTF
J gene: TRBJ1-2; clone size: .; V gene: TRBV7-9; D gene: .; CDR3 DNA: TGTGCCAGCAGCCCATGGGGGAACTATGGCTACACCTTC; CDR3 protein: CASSPWGNYGYTF
J gene: TRBJ2-2; clone size: .; V gene: TRBV20-1; D gene: .; CDR3 DNA: TGCAGTGCTAGAAAAGATTCGAACACCGGGGAGCTGTTTTTT; CDR3 protein: CSARKDSNTGELFF
J gene: TRBJ1-2; clone size: .; V gene: TRBV4-1; D gene: .; CDR3 DNA: TGCGCCAGCAGCCAAGACCCAGGTCTTCGCTACACCTTC; CDR3 protein: CASSQDPGLRYTF
J gene: TRBJ2-1; clone size: once; V gene: TRBV20-1; D gene: .; CDR3 DNA: TGCAGTGCTAGTCTACAGGGGACTTACTACTCCTCCTACAATGAGCAGTTCTTC; CDR3 protein: CSASLQGTYYSSYNEQFF